This T cell receptor beta chain originates from a study of CD8+ T cells in alopecia areata. Background on the study: Transfer of skin from approximately 6-12-month-old C3H/HeJ graft donors with spontaneous alopecia was made to roughly 7-10-week-old female C3H/HeJ mice. Study-level results: Mouse data revealed clearer TCR sharing than patient data did, a gap possibly tied to HLA. Resident alphabeta T-cell populations of normal skin are likewise subject to sequencing in scalp samples.

Germline V gives CDR1 SGHDT, CDR2 FRDEAV. The CDR3 runs to 17 residues. V gave up 2 bases and J gave up 0 bases; unmatched junction bases: 6. This clone was seen only a few times. The antigen is not known. Gene names denote mouse genes. The read is 4 residues too short to cover the CDR3 end, so that end is filled in from the germline J gene. RNA extraction was followed by reverse transcription into cDNA, which acted as the sequencing template. Data came from immunoSEQ multiplex PCR; TCRdb stores just in-frame clones and leaves some out. The table records around 110,000 clones without singletons, the ten largest covering around 19%.

This sequence joins TRBV14 and TRBJ2-3; TRBD1 aligns across 10 bases. Specimen: lesional skin. This receptor was taken from a C3H/HeJ mouse with alopecia areata. The MHC haplotype of the strain is H2-k. CDR3 DNA, as far as it was read: TGTGCCAGCAGTTTTGACAGGGGGCGCCTTAGTGCAGAA. Encoded protein: CASSFDRGRLSAE. The full CDR3 is CASSFDRGRLSAETLYF.